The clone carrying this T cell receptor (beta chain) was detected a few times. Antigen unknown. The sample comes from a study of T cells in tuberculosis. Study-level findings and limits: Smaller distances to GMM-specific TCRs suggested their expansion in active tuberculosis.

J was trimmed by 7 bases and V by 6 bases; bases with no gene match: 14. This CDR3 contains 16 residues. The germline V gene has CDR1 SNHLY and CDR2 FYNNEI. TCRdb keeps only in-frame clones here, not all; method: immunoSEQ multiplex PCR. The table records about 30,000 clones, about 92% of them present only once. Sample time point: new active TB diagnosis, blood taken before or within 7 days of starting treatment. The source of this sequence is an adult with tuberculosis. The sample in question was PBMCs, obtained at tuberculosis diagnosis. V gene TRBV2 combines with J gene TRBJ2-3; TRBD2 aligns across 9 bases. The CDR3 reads CASSLSRGLAPYTQYF. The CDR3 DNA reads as TGTGCCAGCAGCCTTTCTCGGGGACTAGCCCCTTATACGCAGTATTTT.